This T cell receptor (beta chain) was identified during a study of T cells in Graves' hyperthyroidism and ophthalmopathy. From RNA transcripts, TCR beta CDR3 regions were amplified. RT-PCR in the first round (using the HTBI primer set) targeted the TCR CDR3. TCRdb redid the calling of the multiplex PCR reads with MiXCR, one entry per CDR3 protein. The sample lists about 360,000 distinct CDR3 sequences, about a fifth seen once, with about 4% in the top ten. Study conclusions and caveats: Researchers report that a 13 V-J model separated ophthalmopathy from stable hyperthyroidism. Most thyroid-expanded clonotypes above 0.001 were also found in blood.

The CDR3 consists of 14 residues. Germline V gene lookup returns CDR1 SGDLS and CDR2 YYNGEE. Notes on this clonotype: The target antigen is unknown. A much larger clone is a single base away; this may be a read error.

The sequenced sample was blood. This TCR came from a woman younger than 35 with Graves' hyperthyroidism. J is TRBJ1-1 and V is TRBV9; D is undetermined. The CDR3 nucleotides read TGTGCCAGCAGCTCGGGTCGGGCCGTCACTGAAGCTTGCTTT. Its translation is CASSSGRAVTEACF.